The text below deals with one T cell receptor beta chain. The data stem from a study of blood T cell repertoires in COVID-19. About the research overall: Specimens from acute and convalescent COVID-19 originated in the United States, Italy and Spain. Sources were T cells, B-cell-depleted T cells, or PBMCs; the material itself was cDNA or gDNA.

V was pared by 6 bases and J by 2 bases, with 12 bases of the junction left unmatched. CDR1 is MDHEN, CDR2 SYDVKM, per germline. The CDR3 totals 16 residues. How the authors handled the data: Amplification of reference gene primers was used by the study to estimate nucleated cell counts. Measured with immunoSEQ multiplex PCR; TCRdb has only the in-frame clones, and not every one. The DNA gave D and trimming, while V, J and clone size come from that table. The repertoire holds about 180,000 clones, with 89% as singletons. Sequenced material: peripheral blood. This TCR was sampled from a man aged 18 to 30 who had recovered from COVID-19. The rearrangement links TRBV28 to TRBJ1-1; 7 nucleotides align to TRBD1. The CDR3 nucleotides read TGTGCCAGCAGAGCTACTACAGGGGCCGGAAACACTGAAGCTTTCTTT. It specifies CASRATTGAGNTEAFF.